A selection of T cell receptor beta chains follows, all from one sample in a study of blood T cell repertoires in COVID-19. Produced via immunoSEQ multiplex PCR; TCRdb's table is partial and in-frame only. The sample carries a few hundred thousand clones, almost 90% recorded once. The material sequenced was peripheral blood. These receptor sequences come from a woman aged 30 to 39 with COVID-19, enrolled during active disease. Both conserved end residues are part of each CDR3. D genes are given only for firm matches. Size values are once, few and many counts, or a class for expanded clones, and some rows have none.

j_gene: TRBJ2-5; abundance: NA; v_gene: TRBV30; d_gene: NA; CDR3aa: CAWGGAVQETQYF; CDR3nt: TGTGCCTGGGGGGGGGCGGTTCAAGAGACCCAGTACTTC
j_gene: TRBJ2-7; abundance: once; v_gene: TRBV7-8; d_gene: TRBD2; CDR3aa: CASSFGGGPLEQYF; CDR3nt: TGTGCCAGCAGCTTTGGGGGGGGTCCCTTGGAGCAGTACTTC
j_gene: TRBJ1-4; abundance: NA; v_gene: TRBV5-1; d_gene: TRBD1; CDR3aa: CASSPQGATGEKLFF; CDR3nt: TGCGCCAGCAGCCCTCAGGGGGCGACGGGGGAAAAACTGTTTTTT
j_gene: TRBJ2-1; abundance: NA; v_gene: TRBV27; d_gene: NA; CDR3aa: CASSLRLLLNEQFF; CDR3nt: TGTGCCAGCAGTTTAAGACTACTTTTGAATGAGCAGTTCTTC
j_gene: TRBJ1-2; abundance: NA; v_gene: TRBV19; d_gene: TRBD1; CDR3aa: CASRGGGYTF; CDR3nt: TGTGCCAGTAGAGGGGGCGGCTACACCTTC
j_gene: TRBJ2-5; abundance: NA; v_gene: TRBV20-1; d_gene: TRBD2; CDR3aa: CSASTSGRETQYF; CDR3nt: TGCAGTGCTAGTACTAGCGGGAGAGAGACCCAGTACTTC
j_gene: TRBJ1-5; abundance: NA; v_gene: TRBV19; d_gene: NA; CDR3aa: CASSTGVSQPQHF; CDR3nt: TGTGCCAGTAGTACAGGGGTTAGTCAGCCCCAGCATTTT
j_gene: TRBJ1-2; abundance: NA; v_gene: TRBV5-4; d_gene: NA; CDR3aa: CASSLNRVSRGYTF; CDR3nt: TGTGCCAGCAGCTTGAACAGGGTAAGTCGTGGCTACACCTTC
j_gene: TRBJ1-2; abundance: NA; v_gene: TRBV10-1; d_gene: TRBD1; CDR3aa: CASSEGQDYGYTF; CDR3nt: TGCGCCAGCAGTGAGGGACAGGACTATGGCTACACCTTC
j_gene: TRBJ2-3; abundance: NA; v_gene: TRBV28; d_gene: TRBD2; CDR3aa: CASGLAGSTDTQYF; CDR3nt: TGTGCCAGCGGACTAGCGGGAAGCACAGATACGCAGTATTTT
j_gene: TRBJ1-6; abundance: NA; v_gene: TRBV4-1; d_gene: TRBD1; CDR3aa: CASSQQGTASYNSPLHF; CDR3nt: TGCGCCAGCAGCCAGCAAGGGACAGCCTCCTATAATTCACCCCTCCACTTT
j_gene: TRBJ1-1; abundance: NA; v_gene: TRBV13; d_gene: NA; CDR3aa: CASTLTGKGTEAFF; CDR3nt: TGTGCCAGCACCTTAACGGGGAAAGGCACTGAAGCTTTCTTT
j_gene: TRBJ2-1; abundance: NA; v_gene: TRBV27; d_gene: TRBD2; CDR3aa: CASSIAGSSYNEQFF; CDR3nt: TGTGCCAGCAGTATAGCGGGGAGCTCCTACAATGAGCAGTTCTTC
j_gene: TRBJ1-1; abundance: once; v_gene: TRBV7-9; d_gene: NA; CDR3aa: CASRQNRVGTEAFF; CDR3nt: TGTGCCAGCAGGCAAAACAGGGTGGGCACTGAAGCTTTCTTT
j_gene: TRBJ2-7; abundance: NA; v_gene: TRBV29-1; d_gene: NA; CDR3aa: CSVERQGGLEQYF; CDR3nt: TGCAGCGTTGAGCGCCAGGGTGGATTGGAGCAGTACTTC
j_gene: TRBJ1-2; abundance: NA; v_gene: TRBV11-2; d_gene: NA; CDR3aa: CASSPTRGGVGYTF; CDR3nt: TGTGCCAGCAGCCCGACGAGGGGGGGCGTCGGCTACACCTTC
j_gene: TRBJ2-4; abundance: NA; v_gene: TRBV7-8; d_gene: TRBD2; CDR3aa: CASSLGTSGSWDIQYF; CDR3nt: TGTGCCAGCAGCTTAGGGACTAGCGGGAGTTGGGACATTCAGTACTTC
j_gene: TRBJ2-5; abundance: NA; v_gene: TRBV20-1; d_gene: NA; CDR3aa: CSVERGETQYF; CDR3nt: TGCAGTGTCGAGAGGGGGGAGACCCAGTACTTC
j_gene: TRBJ1-2; abundance: NA; v_gene: TRBV6-6; d_gene: TRBD1; CDR3aa: CASTRQGARYGYTF; CDR3nt: TGTGCCAGCACAAGACAGGGGGCGAGGTATGGCTACACCTTC